This TCR beta chain emerged from a study of cytomegalovirus exposure and HLA in healthy donors. General study points: Among donors in an Asian-associated ancestry cluster, a later analysis reportedly found fewer N-insertions than the roughly 670-donor mean.

Per the germline V gene, CDR1 is KGHSH and CDR2 is LQKENI. Trimming left V 8 bases short and J 7 bases short, with 18 bases between. The CDR3 contains 15 residues. Vbeta (60) and Jbeta (13) primers were used in the PCR. Profiling relied on immunoSEQ multiplex PCR, and the TCRdb table lists in-frame clones only, not all of them. Listed are approximately 72,000 clones; 2.7% falls within the top ten. Comments on this clone: The antigen remains undetermined.

This TCR was recovered from a middle-aged man in good health and CMV-seronegative. Sequenced material: PBMCs. This sequence joins TRBV18 and TRBJ1-6; a weak D match, TRBD1 (6 bases). In nucleotides, the CDR3 is TGTGCCAGCACAAACACGGACAGAGAGAATTCACCCCTCCACTTT. Translated: CASTNTDRENSPLHF.